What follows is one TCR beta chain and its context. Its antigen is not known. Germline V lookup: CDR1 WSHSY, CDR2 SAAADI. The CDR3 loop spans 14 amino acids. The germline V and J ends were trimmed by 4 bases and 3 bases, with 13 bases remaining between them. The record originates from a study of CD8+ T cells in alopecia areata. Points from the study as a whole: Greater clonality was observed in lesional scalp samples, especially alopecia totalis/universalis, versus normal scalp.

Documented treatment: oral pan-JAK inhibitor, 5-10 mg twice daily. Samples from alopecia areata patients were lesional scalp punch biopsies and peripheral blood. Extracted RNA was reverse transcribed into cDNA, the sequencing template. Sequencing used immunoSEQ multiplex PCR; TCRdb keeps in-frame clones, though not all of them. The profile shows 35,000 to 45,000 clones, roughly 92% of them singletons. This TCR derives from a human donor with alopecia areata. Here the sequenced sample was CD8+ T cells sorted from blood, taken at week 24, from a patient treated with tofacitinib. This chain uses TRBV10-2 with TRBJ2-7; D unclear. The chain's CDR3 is CASSVWFPGYEQYF. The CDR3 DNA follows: TGCGCCAGCAGTGTTTGGTTCCCCGGCTACGAGCAGTACTTC.